The sequence of this T cell receptor (beta chain) was determined in a study of blood T cell repertoires in COVID-19 (dated by TCRdb to the early 2020s). Some background on the complete study: Samples covering the acute and convalescent phases of COVID-19 were provided by collaborators in the United States, Italy and Spain. Where available, HLA class I and class II types were obtained from metadata supplied by the sample provider rather than from assay-based typing. The material from the prospective study consisted of cDNA or gDNA derived from T cells, B-cell-depleted T cells, or PBMCs. The repertoires were released in a freely available public database meant as a resource for research on the immune response to SARS-CoV-2. Samples were obtained from the ongoing ImmuneRACE study (first 160 participants) and from about 1,300 subjects provided by 6 global collaborators. Nearly every sample came with metadata listing a de-identified subject ID, COVID-19 status, age in years and sex. The dataset comprised deeply sampled blood TCRbeta repertoires from subjects exposed to, actively infected with, or recovered from COVID-19. Summary of the overall study and its limitations: How much clinical and demographic metadata was included differed by source and by participant, and the metadata was provided uncurated.

Regarding this clone: What this receptor recognizes is not known. No much larger clonotype is one base removed from it; base qualities were not supplied.

TCRbeta CDR3 regions were amplified from genomic DNA by means of the immunoSEQ Assay, a bias-controlled multiplex PCR. The paper's processing steps were these. The number of nucleated cells in each sample was estimated from the amplification of reference gene primers within the assay. To quantify the absolute abundance of each unique TCRbeta CDR3 rearrangement, sequence reads were collapsed and filtered. For each sample, productive Simpson clonality was calculated as the square root of Simpson's diversity index across productive rearrangements. TCRdb mirrors the immuneACCESS table, restricted to in-frame sequences. Some clones are absent from its copies; in checked studies, under half trace to an unresolved V gene, and the reason for the others is unknown. The V and J calls and the clone size are those of that table, but D and trimming were determined from the DNA. In this sample the table shows 300,000 to 400,000 clones, 85% to 90% of which occur a single time. The ten largest clones take up 3.5% to 4.5% of the sample.

Each collaborating institution followed its own protocols to collect whole blood in K2EDTA tubes. Collaborator samples were shipped for TCRbeta analysis as frozen whole blood, isolated PBMCs, or DNA extracted from either sample type. Sequencing was performed on peripheral blood. The source of this sequence is a woman aged 45-60 years with active or convalescent COVID-19.

This receptor carries the CDR3 CASSPLLPPAGGRAGELFF. The sequenced DNA: TGTGCCAGCAGCCCCCTACTCCCACCAGCGGGGGGTAGGGCCGGGGAGCTGTTTTTT. The chain couples TRBV3-1 (or the pseudogene TRBV3-2) to TRBJ2-2; 9 of the junction bases match TRBD2. The CDR3 covers 19 residues, taking in both the cysteine and the phenylalanine. Only the CDR3 DNA is retained, 57 bases long and in frame from the first base. From V the trimming removes 4 bases and from J it removes 6 bases, while the gene matches leave 18 bases of the junction unaccounted for. Taken from the germline V gene (reference sequence), the CDR1 and CDR2 loops are LGHDT and YNNKEL.